Listed here is a single T cell receptor (beta chain). Its antigen remains unknown. Germline V lookup: CDR1 MNHNY, CDR2 SVGAGI (reference sequence). The CDR3 is 15 amino acids. The junction had 10 bases not matched to a gene; V was cut back by 5 bases and J by 4 bases. With 60 Vbeta and 13 Jbeta primers, the PCR was carried out. Per the authors' pipeline: Later, an analysis found about 83 million unique TCR beta chains, and about 9.9 million of these were shared. Measured with immunoSEQ multiplex PCR; TCRdb has only the in-frame clones, and not every one. D and trimming come from the DNA, and the V and J calls and clone size come from that table. Among around 54,000 clones listed, 60% to 85% were seen once. The data originate from a study of cytomegalovirus exposure and HLA in healthy donors. Study-wide points: In a later analysis, TCR beta V- and J-gene trimming was associated with a missense DCLRE1C variant. In the analysis, some V segments, TRBV6-2 and TRBV6-3 included, were excluded as indistinguishable.

Sequencing was carried out using PBMCs. This chain joins TRBV6-6 and TRBJ1-2, with TRBD1 matching over 7 bases. This TCR derives from a young man in good health and CMV-seropositive. The CDR3 is CASSGAGTESYGYTF. CDR3 coding DNA: TGTGCCAGCAGTGGGGCCGGGACAGAAAGCTATGGCTACACCTTC.